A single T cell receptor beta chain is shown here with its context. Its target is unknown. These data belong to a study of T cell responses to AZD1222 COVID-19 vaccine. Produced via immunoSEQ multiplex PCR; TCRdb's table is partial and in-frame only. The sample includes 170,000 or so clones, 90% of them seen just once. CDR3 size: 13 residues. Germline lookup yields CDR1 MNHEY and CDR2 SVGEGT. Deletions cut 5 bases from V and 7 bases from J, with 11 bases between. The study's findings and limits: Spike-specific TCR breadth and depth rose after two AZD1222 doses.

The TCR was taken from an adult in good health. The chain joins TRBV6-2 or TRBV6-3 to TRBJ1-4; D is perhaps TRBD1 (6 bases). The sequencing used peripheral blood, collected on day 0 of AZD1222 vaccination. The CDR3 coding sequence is TGTGCCAGCAGTAAAGGACAGCTTGAAAAACTGTTTTTT. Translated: CASSKGQLEKLFF.